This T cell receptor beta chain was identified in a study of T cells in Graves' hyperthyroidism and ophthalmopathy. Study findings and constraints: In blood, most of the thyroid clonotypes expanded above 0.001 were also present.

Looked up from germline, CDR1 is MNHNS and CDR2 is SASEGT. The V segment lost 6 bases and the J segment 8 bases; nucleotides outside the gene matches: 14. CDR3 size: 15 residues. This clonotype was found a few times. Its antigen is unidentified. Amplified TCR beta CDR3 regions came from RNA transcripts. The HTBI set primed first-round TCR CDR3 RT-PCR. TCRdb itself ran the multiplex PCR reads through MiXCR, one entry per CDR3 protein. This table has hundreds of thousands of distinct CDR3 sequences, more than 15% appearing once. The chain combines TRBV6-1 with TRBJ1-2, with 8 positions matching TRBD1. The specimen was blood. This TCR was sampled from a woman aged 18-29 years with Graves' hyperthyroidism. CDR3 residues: CASRPTTGGQNGYTF. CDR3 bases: TGTGCCAGCAGGCCAACTACAGGGGGGCAAAACGGCTACACCTTC.